This T cell receptor (beta chain) was sequenced for a study of neurological immune-mediated disorders. Study conclusions and caveats: HTLV-1-associated myelopathy ranked highest for TCR clonal expansion and multiple sclerosis lowest, beneath healthy controls. Because no CDR3 amino acid sequences were shared across subjects by expanded clones, private repertoires were suggested in all groups.

This clonotype occurred many times. Its target is unknown. The CDR3 extends over 14 amino acids. V lost 7 bases and J 5 bases, leaving 15 bases between the germline ends. CDR1 is MNHEY and CDR2 is SMNVEV in the germline V gene (reference sequence). TCRdb processed the 5' RACE reads anew with MiXCR; each CDR3 protein has one entry. The table includes about 120,000 distinct CDR3 sequences, roughly 3.1% detected once. This rearrangement joins TRBV27 to TRBJ2-1; D is perhaps TRBD2 (6 bases). This sequence originates from a woman in her 30s with multiple sclerosis. What was sequenced was PBMCs. The CDR3: CASKMRDRHNEQFF. The CDR3 coding sequence is TGTGCCAGCAAAATGCGGGATCGGCACAATGAGCAGTTCTTC.